These 2 T cell receptor beta chains came from one sample sequenced in a study of shared clonotypes between healthy human individuals. TCRdb's copy holds only in-frame clones and misses some; the assay was immunoSEQ multiplex PCR. The sample shows about 2.3 million clones, under 95% of them seen only once. The sequenced sample was naive CD4+ T cells from PBMCs. Subset in this sample: CD45RA+ positively selected. The receptor set was obtained from a man aged 18 to 29 in good health. Some clones in this sample may be carry-over from other donors' samples.

This chain joins TRBV28 and TRBJ1-6, with 8 nucleotides matching TRBD1. The CDR3 covers 16 residues. After removal of 7 bases from V and 6 bases from J, the junction contained 11 bases not matched to a gene. Per the germline V gene, CDR1 is MDHEN and CDR2 is SYDVKM. CDR3 residues: CASTSGQAPGNSPLHF. The CDR3 coding sequence is TGTGCCAGCACCTCGGGACAGGCCCCGGGTAATTCACCCCTCCACTTT.

In DNA form, the CDR3 reads TGTGCCAGCAGTGCGTCGGGGGGCCGTCAGCCCCAGCATTTT. This encodes CASSASGGRQPQHF. The chain joins TRBV2 to TRBJ1-5, with D possibly being TRBD1 (6 bases). Trimming shortened V by 4 bases and J by 6 bases, and 13 bases separated the two germline ends. Germline V CDR1 and CDR2: SNHLY, FYNNEI. CDR3 length: 14 residues.